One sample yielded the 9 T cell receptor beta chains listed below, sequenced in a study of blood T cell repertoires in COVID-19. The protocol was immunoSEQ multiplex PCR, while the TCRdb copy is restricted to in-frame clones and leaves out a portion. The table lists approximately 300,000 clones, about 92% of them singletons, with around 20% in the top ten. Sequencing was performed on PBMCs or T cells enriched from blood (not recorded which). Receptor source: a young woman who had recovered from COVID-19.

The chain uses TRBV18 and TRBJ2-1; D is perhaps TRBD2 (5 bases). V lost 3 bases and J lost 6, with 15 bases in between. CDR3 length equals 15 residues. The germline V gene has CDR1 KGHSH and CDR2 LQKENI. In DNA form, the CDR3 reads TGTGCCAGCTCACCGGGAGCAGGCGTTAGCAATGAGCAGTTCTTC. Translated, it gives CASSPGAGVSNEQFF.

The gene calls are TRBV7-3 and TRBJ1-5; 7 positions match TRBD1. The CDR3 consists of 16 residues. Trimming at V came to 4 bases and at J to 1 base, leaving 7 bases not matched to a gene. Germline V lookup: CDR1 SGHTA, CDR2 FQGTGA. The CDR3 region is CASSSTGNGSNQPQHF. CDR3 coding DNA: TGTGCCAGCAGCTCGACAGGGAACGGGAGCAATCAGCCCCAGCATTTT.

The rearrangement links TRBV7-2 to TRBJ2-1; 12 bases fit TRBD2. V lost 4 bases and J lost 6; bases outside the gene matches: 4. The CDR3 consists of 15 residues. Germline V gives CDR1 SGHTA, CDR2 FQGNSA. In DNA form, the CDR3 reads TGTGCCAGCAGCTCCCTAGCGGGGGGGATCAATGAGCAGTTCTTC. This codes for CASSSLAGGINEQFF.

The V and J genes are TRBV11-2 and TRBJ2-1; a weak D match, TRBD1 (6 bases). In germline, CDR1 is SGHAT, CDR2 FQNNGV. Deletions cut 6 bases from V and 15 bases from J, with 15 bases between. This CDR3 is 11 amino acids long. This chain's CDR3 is CASSQGGRGFF. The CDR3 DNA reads TGTGCCAGCAGTCAAGGGGGAAGGGGGTTCTTC.

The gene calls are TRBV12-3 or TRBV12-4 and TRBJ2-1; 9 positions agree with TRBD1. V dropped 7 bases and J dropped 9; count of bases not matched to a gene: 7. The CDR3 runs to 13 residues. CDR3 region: CASTIQGAGEQFF. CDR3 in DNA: TGTGCCAGCACCATACAGGGGGCGGGTGAGCAGTTCTTC.

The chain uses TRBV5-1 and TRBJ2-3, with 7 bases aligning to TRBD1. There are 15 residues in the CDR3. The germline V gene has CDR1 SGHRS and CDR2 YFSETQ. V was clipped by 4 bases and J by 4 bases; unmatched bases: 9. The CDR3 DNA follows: TGCGCCAGCAGCGCGGACAGGCCAGGGGCAGATACGCAGTATTTT. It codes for CASSADRPGADTQYF.

CDR3 protein: CASRSPGQGFGGELFF. As DNA, the CDR3 is TGTGCCAGCAGGTCACCGGGACAGGGCTTTGGCGGGGAGCTGTTTTTT. The chain employs TRBV28 and TRBJ2-2; 9 nucleotides agree with TRBD1. The trim removed 6 bases at V and 7 bases at J, leaving 12 bases unmatched. Germline CDR1 is MDHEN and CDR2 is SYDVKM. The length of the CDR3 is 16 residues.

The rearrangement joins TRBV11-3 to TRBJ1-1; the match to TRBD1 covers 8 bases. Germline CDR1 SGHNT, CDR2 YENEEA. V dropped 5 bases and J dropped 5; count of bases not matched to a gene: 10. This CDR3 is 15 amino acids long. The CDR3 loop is CASSRTDRAWTEAFF. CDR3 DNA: TGTGCCAGCAGCCGCACGGACAGGGCATGGACTGAAGCTTTCTTT.

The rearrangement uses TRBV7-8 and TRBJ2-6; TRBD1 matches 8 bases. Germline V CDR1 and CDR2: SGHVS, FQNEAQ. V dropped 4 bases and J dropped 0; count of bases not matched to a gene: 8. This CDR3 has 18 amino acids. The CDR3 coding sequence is TGTGCCAGCAGCTCCAGGACAGGGAGTGTCTCTGGGGCCAACGTCCTGACTTTC. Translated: CASSSRTGSVSGANVLTF.